The 31 T cell receptor beta chains reported below all come from one sample, sequenced in a study of T cells in Graves' hyperthyroidism and ophthalmopathy. What was amplified from RNA transcripts were TCR beta CDR3 regions. The TCR CDR3 first-round RT-PCR relied on the HTBI primer set. TCRdb re-called the multiplex PCR reads through MiXCR, storing one row per CDR3 protein. The table lists fewer than 900,000 distinct CDR3 sequences, 16% of them singletons, with around 7.7% in the top ten. The sequencing input was blood. These receptors were obtained from a man aged 18 to 29 with Graves' hyperthyroidism.

The rearrangement joins TRBV5-1 to TRBJ2-5; D remains unclear. Germline values: CDR1 SGHRS, CDR2 YFSETQ. CDR3 length: 11 residues. V shed 2 bases and J shed 7 bases, with 6 bases lying between them. For the CDR3, the DNA is TGCGCCAGCAGCTTACCAGGGACCCAGTACTTC. As protein: CASSLPGTQYF.

The chain has TRBV5-1 and TRBJ2-4; TRBD2 is a possible D gene (5 bases). The CDR3 contains 14 residues. Trimming pared 7 bases from V and 6 bases from J, leaving 17 bases between. The germline gives CDR1 SGHRS, CDR2 YFSETQ. The CDR3 DNA follows: TGCGCCAGCGCCCCAGGCCCTGGAGGAAACATTCAGTACTTC. It codes for CASAPGPGGNIQYF.

This rearrangement joins TRBV27 to TRBJ1-1, with D tentatively TRBD1 (5 bases). V dropped 6 bases and J dropped 0 bases, with 17 bases sitting between them. Germline assignment: CDR1 MNHEY and CDR2 SMNVEV (reference sequence). The CDR3 totals 16 residues. CDR3 sequence: CASSSLPGGVNTEAFF. In DNA form, the CDR3 reads TGTGCCAGCAGCTCACTTCCGGGGGGGGTGAACACTGAAGCTTTCTTT.

Turning to this clonotype: A clone one base away is much larger, so this may be a read error. This sequence joins TRBV2 and TRBJ2-7; the D is unclear. V was trimmed by 7 bases and J by 3 bases, leaving 13 bases between them. The CDR3 covers 13 residues. Germline CDR1 and CDR2: SNHLY and FYNNEI. CDR3 bases: TGTGCCAGCATACCAGCCACCGGCTACGAGCAGTACTTC. Its protein product is CASIPATGYEQYF.

V usage is TRBV29-1 and J usage is TRBJ1-2; 10 bases fit TRBD1. V shed 1 base, J shed 5 bases, and the junction held 7 bases outside the gene matches. CDR1 and CDR2 from the germline V gene are SQVTM and ANQGSEA. This CDR3 comprises 15 residues. This chain's CDR3 is CSVEGLRDRGYGYTF. The DNA of the CDR3 is TGCAGCGTTGAAGGGCTCCGGGACAGGGGTTATGGCTACACCTTC.

In its sample, this clonotype was seen many times. The chain employs TRBV20-1 and TRBJ2-5; tentative D call: TRBD2 (6 bases). Germline V CDR1 and CDR2: DFQATT, SNEGSKA (reference sequence). With 1 base removed from V and 2 bases from J, the gap between germline ends came to 11 bases. The CDR3 consists of 14 residues. The CDR3 sequence is CSARVEGTQETQYF. The DNA for the CDR3 is TGCAGTGCTAGAGTGGAGGGTACGCAAGAGACCCAGTACTTC.

For this clonotype: Sequence at one end of the junction differs from germline and may be a read error. This chain connects TRBV12-3 or TRBV12-4 to TRBJ2-3; D possibly corresponds to TRBD1 (7 bases). The CDR3 length is 11 residues. CDR3 coding DNA: TGTGCCGGCAGGGGGAGGGATACGCAGTATTTT. It is translated as CAGRGRDTQYF.

The J gene is TRBJ2-5, the V gene TRBV25-1; TRBD1 aligns across 8 bases. This CDR3 region has 13 residues. The V gene end was trimmed by 3 bases and the J gene end by 5 bases; junction bases not matched to a gene: 2. In germline, CDR1 is MGHDK, CDR2 SYGVNS. CDR3 in DNA: TGTGCCAGCAGTGAGCAGGGGGCGGAGACCCAGTACTTC. It encodes CASSEQGAETQYF.

There are many counts of this clonotype. The chain has TRBV6-2 or TRBV6-3 and TRBJ1-1; D not resolved. Germline CDR1 MNHEY, CDR2 SVGEGT. Trimming removed 4 bases at V and 7 bases at J, with 7 bases between. This CDR3 comprises 11 residues. CDR3 protein: CASSSALEAFF. Here the CDR3 DNA reads TGTGCCAGCAGTTCGGCCCTTGAAGCTTTCTTT.

In this sample, this clonotype turned up a few times. The chain couples TRBV19 to TRBJ2-7, with D possibly matching TRBD2 (6 bases). V was cut by 6 bases and J by 2 bases, with 14 bases left in between. From germline, CDR1 is LNHDA and CDR2 SQIVND (reference sequence). The CDR3 is made up of 14 amino acids. The CDR3 loop reads CASSGTSSTYEQYF. The CDR3 DNA is TGTGCCAGTAGCGGGACTTCGTCAACCTACGAGCAGTACTTC. The whole variable domain, remainder taken from reference TRBV19 and TRBJ2-7, is DGGITQSPKYLFRKEGQNVTLSCEQNLNHDAMYWYRQDPGQGLRLIYYSQIVNDFQKGDIAEGYSVSREKKESFPLTVTSAQKNPTAFYLCASSGTSSTYEQYFGPGTRLTVT.

The rearrangement links TRBV20-1 to TRBJ1-1; D gene unclear. The V gene's germline CDR1 is DFQATT and CDR2 SNEGSKA (reference sequence). This CDR3 has 12 residues. Trimming shortened V by 6 bases and J by 2 bases, and 10 bases separated the two germline ends. The CDR3 nucleotides read TGCAGTGCCCCCCTCTTAAACACTGAAGCTTTCTTT. Amino acid sequence: CSAPLLNTEAFF.

This chain links TRBV4-2 with TRBJ2-7, with D hard to call. This CDR3 contains 15 residues. Trimming removed 5 bases from V and 0 bases from J, with 14 bases in between. The germline V gene encodes CDR1 LGHNA and CDR2 YNFKEQ. CDR3 region: CASSSGIASSYEQYF. The DNA of the CDR3 is TGTGCCAGCAGCTCGGGTATCGCCTCCTCCTACGAGCAGTACTTC.

V is TRBV15 and J is TRBJ2-7; 8 bases are a match to TRBD1. Per germline, CDR1 LNHNV and CDR2 YYDKDF (reference sequence). J gave up 3 bases and V 0 bases, and 4 bases lay outside the gene matches. CDR3 length: 15 amino acids. The CDR3 loop is CATSRDRTGIYEQYF. The CDR3 DNA is TGTGCCACCAGCAGAGATCGGACAGGGATCTACGAGCAGTACTTC.

This chain links TRBV20-1 with TRBJ2-1; the D gene is possibly TRBD2 (6 bases). The CDR3 runs to 16 residues. Germline CDR1 reads DFQATT; CDR2 reads SNEGSKA (reference sequence). Trimming cost V 0 bases and J 5 bases, with 17 bases left between them. CDR3 region: CSARDLANNKDNEQFF. Written as DNA, the CDR3 is TGCAGTGCTAGAGATCTAGCGAATAATAAAGACAATGAGCAGTTCTTC.

This clonotype was detected only a few times. This rearrangement joins TRBV6-1 to TRBJ2-3, with a tentative D call TRBD2 (6 bases). The CDR3 runs to 14 residues. V lost 9 bases and J lost 5, with 18 bases in between. Germline V lookup: CDR1 MNHNS, CDR2 SASEGT. The chain's CDR3 is CASARDSVIDTQYF. The DNA of the CDR3 is TGTGCCAGTGCCCGGGACTCGGTAATAGATACGCAGTATTTT.

About this clonotype: Given the absence of the conserved phenylalanine or tryptophan at the CDR3 end, a read error is likely. V and J are TRBV7-8 and TRBJ2-4; D perhaps matches TRBD2 (6 bases). V was trimmed by 2 bases and J by 1 base, leaving 18 bases between them. Germline CDR1 is SGHVS and CDR2 is FQNEAQ. The CDR3 extends over 18 amino acids. In DNA, the CDR3 is TGTGCCAGCAGCTTACACCTAGCGTTCCAAGTGGCCAAAAACATTCAGTACCTC. Its protein product is CASSLHLAFQVAKNIQYL.

This clonotype was recorded at least ten times. The V gene is TRBV28, the J gene TRBJ2-6, with TRBD1 matching 7 bases. Trimming took 6 bases from V and 0 from J; bases not matched to a gene: 5. CDR1 is MDHEN, CDR2 SYDVKM, per germline. This CDR3 region has 16 residues. CDR3 sequence reads: CASSPGQLSGANVLTF. The CDR3 DNA sequence: TGTGCCAGCAGCCCGGGACAGCTCTCTGGGGCCAACGTCCTGACTTTC.

In this sample, this clonotype turned up many times. V is TRBV27 and J is TRBJ1-4; D may be TRBD1 (6 bases). Germline CDR1 and CDR2: MNHEY and SMNVEV (reference sequence). This CDR3 spans 14 amino acids. V lost 6 bases and J 5 bases, leaving 13 bases between the germline ends. CDR3 coding DNA: TGTGCCAGCAGACTGACAGGTGCGAATGAAAAACTGTTTTTT. This codes for CASRLTGANEKLFF.

The rearrangement links TRBV20-1 to TRBJ1-1; possibly TRBD1 for D (6 bases). Germline V gene data show CDR1 as DFQATT and CDR2 as SNEGSKA (reference sequence). CDR3 length equals 15 residues. Trimming took 4 bases from V and 0 from J, leaving 15 bases between them. This chain's CDR3 is CSAKGGAPVNTEAFF. The CDR3 nucleotides are TGCAGTGCTAAGGGGGGGGCGCCGGTGAACACTGAAGCTTTCTTT.

Of note for this clonotype: One junction end does not reproduce the germline sequence, and a read error may be involved. This sequence joins TRBV2 and TRBJ2-7, with D unclear. Per germline, CDR1 SNHLY and CDR2 FYNNEI. This CDR3 has 11 residues. In nucleotides, the CDR3 is TGTGCCAGCGACGCGGAGAACGAGCGGTACTTC. This translates into CASDAENERYF.

This clonotype has more than one count but fewer than ten. The chain combines TRBV19 with TRBJ2-7; TRBD1 is a possible D gene (6 bases). Trimming removed 5 bases from V and 7 bases from J, with 21 bases in between. The germline V gene encodes CDR1 LNHDA and CDR2 SQIVND (reference sequence). The CDR3 sequence is 15 residues long. This CDR3 reads CASSPQGTGTLEQYF. CDR3 DNA: TGTGCCAGTAGTCCCCAGGGGACCGGGACATTGGAGCAGTACTTC.

This clonotype has at least ten counts. V and J are TRBV12-5 and TRBJ1-1; a possible D gene is TRBD1 (6 bases). V lost 7 bases, J lost 2 bases, and 14 bases lay in between. The CDR3 has 14 residues. Germline values: CDR1 LGHNT, CDR2 FRNRAP. The DNA of the CDR3 is TGTGCTAGTGATCCGGGACACAAAAACACTGAAGCTTTCTTT. It codes for CASDPGHKNTEAFF.

The V gene is TRBV15, the J gene TRBJ2-3; TRBD2 agrees at 10 bases. V was pared by 4 bases and J by 0 bases, with 1 base of the junction left unmatched. The CDR3 covers 15 residues. Germline CDR1 is LNHNV and CDR2 is YYDKDF (reference sequence). The CDR3 DNA is TGTGCCACCAGCATACTAGCGGGGAGCACAGATACGCAGTATTTT. It codes for CATSILAGSTDTQYF. Combining the CDR3 with reference TRBV15 and TRBJ2-3 gives the whole variable domain DAMVIQNPRYQVTQFGKPVTLSCSQTLNHNVMYWYQQKSSQAPKLLFHYYDKDFNNEADTPDNFQSRRPNTSFCFLDIRSPGLGDTAMYLCATSILAGSTDTQYFGPGTRLTVL.

The rearrangement joins TRBV19 to TRBJ2-1, with 13 positions matching TRBD2. V trimming: 8 bases; J trimming: 2 bases; junction bases outside the gene matches: 9. This CDR3 spans 17 amino acids. The V gene's germline CDR1 is LNHDA and CDR2 SQIVND (reference sequence). Here the CDR3 DNA reads TGTGCCAGTTCCGGACTAGCGGGAGTAGGGACCTACAATGAGCAGTTCTTC. Protein: CASSGLAGVGTYNEQFF.

The genes are TRBV25-1 and TRBJ2-3; TRBD2 matches 10 bases. V shed 2 bases, J shed 3 bases, and the junction held 8 bases outside the gene matches. Germline V gene data show CDR1 as MGHDK and CDR2 as SYGVNS. The CDR3 spans 17 residues. As DNA, the CDR3 is TGTGCCAGCAGTGAAGTAACTAGCGGGGATAGTACAGATACGCAGTATTTT. Residues: CASSEVTSGDSTDTQYF. Supplemented by reference TRBV25-1 and TRBJ2-3, the full variable domain reads EADIYQTPRYLVIGTGKKITLECSQTMGHDKMYWYQQDPGMELHLIHYSYGVNSTEKGDLSSESTVSRIRTEHFPLTLESARPSHTSQYLCASSEVTSGDSTDTQYFGPGTRLTVL.

The V gene is TRBV28, the J gene TRBJ1-5; D is ambiguous. The CDR3 has 15 residues. Trimming stripped 5 bases from V and 4 bases from J, with 15 bases between. CDR1 MDHEN and CDR2 SYDVKM come from the germline V gene. The CDR3 region is CASSPPRGANQPQHF. The CDR3 bases are TGTGCCAGCAGTCCACCCCGGGGAGCTAATCAGCCCCAGCATTTT.

This clonotype was seen at least ten times. The rearrangement links TRBV2 to TRBJ2-4; D gene ambiguous. The CDR3 runs to 13 residues. The V end was cut by 8 bases, the J end by 3 bases, with 11 bases between. The germline V gene has CDR1 SNHLY and CDR2 FYNNEI. The chain's CDR3 is CASARRVKNIQYF. The CDR3 bases are TGTGCCAGCGCACGACGAGTCAAAAACATTCAGTACTTC.

This clonotype was observed a handful of times. This chain links TRBV19 with TRBJ1-2; D is unresolved. Trimming pared 2 bases from V and 8 bases from J, leaving 15 bases between. This CDR3 contains 14 residues. Germline V gene sequence: CDR1 LNHDA, CDR2 SQIVND (reference sequence). CDR3 region: CASSISGDRRGYTF. The DNA for the CDR3 is TGTGCCAGTAGTATATCTGGGGATAGACGCGGCTACACCTTC. The full variable domain, rest sourced from reference TRBV19 and TRBJ1-2, is DGGITQSPKYLFRKEGQNVTLSCEQNLNHDAMYWYRQDPGQGLRLIYYSQIVNDFQKGDIAEGYSVSREKKESFPLTVTSAQKNPTAFYLCASSISGDRRGYTFGSGTRLTVV.

This clonotype showed up many times. This rearrangement joins TRBV11-3 to TRBJ1-1; D possibly corresponds to TRBD1 (5 bases). Trimming removed 4 bases at V and 2 bases at J, with 8 bases between. CDR3 size: 13 residues. CDR1 and CDR2 from the germline V gene are SGHNT and YENEEA. The DNA for the CDR3 is TGTGCCAGCAGCTCGAGGGACAACACTGAAGCTTTCTTT. It translates to CASSSRDNTEAFF.

The table lists this clonotype with many counts. The chain joins TRBV20-1 to TRBJ2-7; 10 bases agree with TRBD2. Germline V lookup: CDR1 DFQATT, CDR2 SNEGSKA (reference sequence). With 0 bases clipped from V and 4 bases from J, the junction kept 6 bases outside the gene matches. This CDR3 is 15 amino acids long. CDR3 residues: CSARDSSGRGYEQYF. CDR3 in DNA: TGCAGTGCTAGAGATTCCAGCGGGAGGGGGTACGAGCAGTACTTC.

V gene TRBV10-3 combines with J gene TRBJ1-4; D remains ambiguous. This CDR3 region has 13 residues. Germline V gene data show CDR1 as ENHRY and CDR2 as SYGVKD. V shed 6 bases and J shed 8 bases, with 13 bases lying between them. The CDR3: CAIRAQREEKLFF. The DNA of the CDR3 is TGTGCCATCAGAGCCCAAAGGGAGGAAAAACTGTTTTTT.